This is a list of T cell receptor beta chains from one sample in a study of T cell responses to AZD1222 COVID-19 vaccine. Clones were sequenced by immunoSEQ multiplex PCR, and TCRdb holds only the in-frame ones, with some missing. The profile shows around 150,000 clones, approximately 91% of them singletons. The input for sequencing was peripheral blood, taken 28 days after the second AZD1222 dose. The receptors shown here come from an adult who received the AZD1222 COVID-19 vaccine. CDR3s include the opening cysteine and the closing phenylalanine or tryptophan. D genes are given only for firm matches. Size is omitted from some rows. Given values are once, few, many or a class for expanded clones.

TRBJ1-1 TRBV6-5 TRBD1 NA TGTGCCAGCAGTTACGATACAGGGGGCAACACTGAAGCTTTCTTT CASSYDTGGNTEAFF
TRBJ2-1 TRBV6-1 TRBD1 NA TGTGCCAGCAGCGAAGACAGGGGTTCTGTCAATGAGCAGTTCTTC CASSEDRGSVNEQFF
TRBJ2-2 TRBV5-1 NA NA TGCGCCAGCAGCTTGGGCGGACAGAACGGGGAGCTGTTTTTT CASSLGGQNGELFF
TRBJ2-1 TRBV7-9 TRBD2 NA TGTGCCAGCAGCTTAAGCGGGGGGCTCAACAATGAGCAGTTCTTC CASSLSGGLNNEQFF
TRBJ2-5 TRBV18 TRBD1 once TGTGCCAGCTCATTCTCCACGACAGGGAAATCGTACTTC CASSFSTTGKSYF
TRBJ1-3 TRBV9 NA few TGTGCCAGCAGCGTAGGGTGGGGGCAAAACACCATATATTTT CASSVGWGQNTIYF
TRBJ2-7 TRBV18 NA NA TGTGCCAGCTCACCGGACAGGGAGGGGGGGCAGTACTTC CASSPDREGGQYF
TRBJ2-7 TRBV7-6 TRBD1 NA TGTGCCAGCAGCTTATTGGGGGACAGTCTCTACGAGCAGTACTTC CASSLLGDSLYEQYF
TRBJ2-1 TRBV28 NA NA TGTGCCAGCAGTTATGGTGAGCAGTTCTTC CASSYGEQFF
TRBJ2-3 TRBV6-6 NA NA TGTGCCAGCAGGGGCACAGATACGCAGTATTTT CASRGTDTQYF
TRBJ1-3 TRBV4-3 NA NA TGCGCCAGCAGCCAGTCAACACTGGGGGTTGCCGGAAACACCATATATTTT CASSQSTLGVAGNTIYF
TRBJ2-3 TRBV5-1 NA once TGCGCCAGCAGCTTGGGATTAGTCGGAGATACGCAGTATTTT CASSLGLVGDTQYF
TRBJ2-3 TRBV20-1 NA once TGCAGTGCTAGTTCTCCGAGGGGGGGCGGGGATACGCAGTATTTT CSASSPRGGGDTQYF
TRBJ1-1 TRBV4-3 NA NA TGCGCCAGCAGCAATGACAGGAACACTGAAGCTTTCTTT CASSNDRNTEAFF
TRBJ2-5 TRBV7-3 TRBD2 NA TGTGCCAGCAGCCCCAAAGGTCTAGCGGGAGGTACACGAGAGACCCAGTACTTC CASSPKGLAGGTRETQYF
TRBJ1-1 TRBV6-2/TRBV6-3 NA NA TGTGCCAGCAGTTACATTTGGAACACTGAAGCTTTCTTT CASSYIWNTEAFF